A selection of T cell receptor beta chains follows, all from one sample in a study of glioma-infiltrating T cells after dendritic cell vaccination. TCRdb's table, derived via immunoSEQ multiplex PCR, lists solely in-frame clones and lacks some. The data show more than 30,000 clones, more than 90% seen once. This specimen was blood, taken before dendritic cell vaccination. These receptors all come from a human donor with glioblastoma. The CDR3 runs from the conserved cysteine through the conserved F or W. D genes are given only for firm matches. A row's size may be missing; if present it is once, few, many or a size class.

>.|TRBJ1-2|.|TRBV6-5
CASSYESDSYGYTF
TGTGCCAGCAGTTACGAGTCGGACAGCTATGGCTACACCTTC
>TRBD1|TRBJ1-5|.|TRBV30
CAWSVGQGWQPQHF
TGTGCCTGGAGTGTGGGACAGGGATGGCAGCCCCAGCATTTT
>.|TRBJ1-6|.|TRBV5-4
CASSQNRDSPLHF
TGTGCCAGCAGCCAAAACAGGGATTCACCCCTCCACTTT
>.|TRBJ1-2|.|TRBV5-1
CASSLDGGNYGYTF
TGCGCCAGCAGCTTGGACGGCGGGAACTATGGCTACACCTTC
>TRBD1|TRBJ1-2|once|TRBV6-1
CASSEAGTANYGYTF
TGTGCCAGCAGTGAGGCCGGGACAGCTAACTATGGCTACACCTTC
>TRBD1|TRBJ2-3|.|TRBV5-1
CATRQGVSTDTQYF
TGCGCCACCCGACAGGGGGTTAGTACAGATACGCAGTATTTT
>.|TRBJ1-2|.|TRBV5-1
CASSLGGRDLNYGYTF
TGCGCCAGCAGCTTGGGGGGCCGAGACTTAAACTATGGCTACACCTTC
>TRBD2|TRBJ2-1|.|TRBV5-4
CASSLYRSSGGDNEQFF
TGTGCCAGCAGCTTGTATCGGTCTAGCGGGGGGGACAATGAGCAGTTCTTC